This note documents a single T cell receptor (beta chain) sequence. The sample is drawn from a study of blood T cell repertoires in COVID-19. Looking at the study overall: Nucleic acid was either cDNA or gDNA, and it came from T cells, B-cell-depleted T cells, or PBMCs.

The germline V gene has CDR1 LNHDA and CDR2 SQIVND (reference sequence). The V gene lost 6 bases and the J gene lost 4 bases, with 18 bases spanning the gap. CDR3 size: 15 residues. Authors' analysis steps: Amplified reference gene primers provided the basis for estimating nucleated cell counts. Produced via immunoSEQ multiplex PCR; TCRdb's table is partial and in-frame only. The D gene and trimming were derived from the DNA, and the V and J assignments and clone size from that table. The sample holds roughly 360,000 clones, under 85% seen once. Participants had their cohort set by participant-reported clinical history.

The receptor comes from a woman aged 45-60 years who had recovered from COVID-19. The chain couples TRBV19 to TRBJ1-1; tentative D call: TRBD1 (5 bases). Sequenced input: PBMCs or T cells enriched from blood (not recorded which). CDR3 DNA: TGTGCCAGTAGCCCCCGACCAATGGGGGGCACTGAAGCTTTCTTT. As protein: CASSPRPMGGTEAFF.